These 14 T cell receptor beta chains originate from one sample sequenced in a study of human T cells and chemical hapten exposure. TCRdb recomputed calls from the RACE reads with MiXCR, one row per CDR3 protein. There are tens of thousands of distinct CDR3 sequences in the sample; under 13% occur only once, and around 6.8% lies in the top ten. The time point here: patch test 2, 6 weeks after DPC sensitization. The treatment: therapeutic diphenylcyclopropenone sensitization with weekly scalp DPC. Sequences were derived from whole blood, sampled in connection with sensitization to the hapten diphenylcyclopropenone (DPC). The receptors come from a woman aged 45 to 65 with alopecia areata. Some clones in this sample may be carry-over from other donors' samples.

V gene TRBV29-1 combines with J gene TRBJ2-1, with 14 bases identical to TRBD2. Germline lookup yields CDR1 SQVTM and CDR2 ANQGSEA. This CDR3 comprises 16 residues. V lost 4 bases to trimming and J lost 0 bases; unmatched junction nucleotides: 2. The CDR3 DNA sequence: TGCAGCGTTGTAGGACTAGCGGGGGGCTCCTACAATGAGCAGTTCTTC. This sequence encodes CSVVGLAGGSYNEQFF.

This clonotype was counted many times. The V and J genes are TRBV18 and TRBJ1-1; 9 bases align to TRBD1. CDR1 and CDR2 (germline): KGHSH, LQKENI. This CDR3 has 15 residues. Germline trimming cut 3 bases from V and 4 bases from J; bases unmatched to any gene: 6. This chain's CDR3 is CASSPYRGQGTEAFF. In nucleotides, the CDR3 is TGTGCCAGCTCACCTTACAGGGGGCAGGGCACTGAAGCTTTCTTT.

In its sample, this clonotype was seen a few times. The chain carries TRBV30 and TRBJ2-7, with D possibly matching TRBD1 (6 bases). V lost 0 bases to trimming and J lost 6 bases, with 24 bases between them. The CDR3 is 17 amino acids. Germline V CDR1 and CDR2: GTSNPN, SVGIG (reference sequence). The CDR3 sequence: CAWSVPLFIGLGAEQYF. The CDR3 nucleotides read TGTGCCTGGAGTGTTCCCCTATTCATAGGGTTGGGGGCCGAGCAGTACTTC.

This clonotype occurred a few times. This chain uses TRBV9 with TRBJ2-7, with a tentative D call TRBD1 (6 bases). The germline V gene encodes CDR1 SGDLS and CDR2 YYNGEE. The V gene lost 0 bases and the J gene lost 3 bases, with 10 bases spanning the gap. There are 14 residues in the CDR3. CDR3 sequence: CASSVATGNYEQYF. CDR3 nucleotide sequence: TGTGCCAGCAGCGTAGCGACAGGTAACTACGAGCAGTACTTC.

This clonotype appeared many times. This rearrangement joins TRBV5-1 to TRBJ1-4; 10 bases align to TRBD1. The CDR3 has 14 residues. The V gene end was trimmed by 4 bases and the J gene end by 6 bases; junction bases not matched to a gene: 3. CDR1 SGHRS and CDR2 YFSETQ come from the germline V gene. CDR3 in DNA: TGCGCCAGCAGCCCCGGGACAGGGGATGAAAAACTGTTTTTT. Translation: CASSPGTGDEKLFF.

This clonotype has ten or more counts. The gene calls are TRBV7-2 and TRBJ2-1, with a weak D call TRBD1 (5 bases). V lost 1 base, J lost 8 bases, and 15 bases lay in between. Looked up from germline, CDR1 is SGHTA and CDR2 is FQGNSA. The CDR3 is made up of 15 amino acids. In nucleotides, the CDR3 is TGTGCCAGCAGCTTAGTAACAGGAACGTCGTATGAGCAGTTCTTC. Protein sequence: CASSLVTGTSYEQFF.

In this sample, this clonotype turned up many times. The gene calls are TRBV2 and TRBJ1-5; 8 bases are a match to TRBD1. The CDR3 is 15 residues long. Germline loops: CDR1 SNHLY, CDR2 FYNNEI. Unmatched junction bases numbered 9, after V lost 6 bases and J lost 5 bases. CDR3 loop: CASSAGGALDQPQHF. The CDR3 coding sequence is TGTGCCAGCAGCGCAGGGGGCGCATTGGATCAGCCCCAGCATTTT.

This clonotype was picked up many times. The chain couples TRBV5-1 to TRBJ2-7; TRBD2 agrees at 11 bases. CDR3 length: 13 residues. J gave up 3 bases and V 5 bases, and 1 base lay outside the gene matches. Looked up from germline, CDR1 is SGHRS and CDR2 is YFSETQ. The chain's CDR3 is CASRTSGSYEQYF. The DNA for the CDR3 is TGCGCCAGCAGAACTAGCGGGAGCTACGAGCAGTACTTC.

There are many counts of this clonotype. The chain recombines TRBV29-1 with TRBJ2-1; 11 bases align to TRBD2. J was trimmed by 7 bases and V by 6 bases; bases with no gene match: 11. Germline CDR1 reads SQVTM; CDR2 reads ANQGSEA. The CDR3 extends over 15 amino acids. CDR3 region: CSVALAGGPGNEQFF. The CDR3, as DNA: TGCAGCGTAGCCTTAGCGGGAGGGCCGGGGAATGAGCAGTTCTTC.

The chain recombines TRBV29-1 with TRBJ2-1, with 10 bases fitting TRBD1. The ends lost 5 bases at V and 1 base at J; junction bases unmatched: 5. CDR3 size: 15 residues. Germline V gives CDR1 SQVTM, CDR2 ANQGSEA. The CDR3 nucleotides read TGCAGCGTTCGGGACAGGGGTCAGTCCTACAATGAGCAGTTCTTC. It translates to CSVRDRGQSYNEQFF.

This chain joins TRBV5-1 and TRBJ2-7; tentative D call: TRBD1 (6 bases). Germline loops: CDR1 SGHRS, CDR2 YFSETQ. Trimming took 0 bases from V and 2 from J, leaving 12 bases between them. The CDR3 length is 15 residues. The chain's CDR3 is CASSLGQGHTYEQYF. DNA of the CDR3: TGCGCCAGCAGCTTGGGCCAGGGACATACCTACGAGCAGTACTTC.

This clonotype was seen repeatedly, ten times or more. CDR3 sequence: CSARDPGRTNGELFF. In DNA form, the CDR3 reads TGCAGTGCTAGAGATCCGGGTCGAACTAACGGGGAGCTGTTTTTT. The V call is TRBV20-1, the J call TRBJ2-2; D is undetermined. The germline gives CDR1 DFQATT, CDR2 SNEGSKA (reference sequence). Trimming stripped 0 bases from V and 7 bases from J, with 15 bases between. This CDR3 has 15 residues.

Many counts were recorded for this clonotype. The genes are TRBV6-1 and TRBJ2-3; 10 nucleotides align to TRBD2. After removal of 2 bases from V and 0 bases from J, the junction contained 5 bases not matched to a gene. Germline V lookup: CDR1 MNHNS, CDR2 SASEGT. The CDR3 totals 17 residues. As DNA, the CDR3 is TGTGCCAGCAGTGAAACAGCGGGGGGGGTAAGCACAGATACGCAGTATTTT. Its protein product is CASSETAGGVSTDTQYF.

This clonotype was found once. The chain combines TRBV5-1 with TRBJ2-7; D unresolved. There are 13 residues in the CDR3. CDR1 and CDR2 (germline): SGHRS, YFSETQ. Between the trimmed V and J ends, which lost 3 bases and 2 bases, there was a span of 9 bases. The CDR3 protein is CASSSDGTYEQYF. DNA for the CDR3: TGCGCCAGCAGCTCGGACGGTACCTACGAGCAGTACTTC.